These 27 T cell receptor beta chains were sequenced from one sample in a study of graft-versus-host responses after intestinal transplantation. Data came from immunoSEQ multiplex PCR; TCRdb stores just in-frame clones and leaves some out. The sample carries 20,000 to 30,000 clones, approximately 83% recorded once. This material consisted of PBMCs, taken 450 to 490 days after intestinal transplant. These receptors were taken from a human patient who received an intestinal transplant, so some T cells may come from the graft donor.

The gene calls are TRBV30 and TRBJ1-3, with D unclear. The length of the CDR3 is 13 residues. The V gene lost 0 bases and the J gene lost 7 bases, with 10 bases spanning the gap. Germline CDR1 is GTSNPN and CDR2 is SVGIG (reference sequence). Here the CDR3 DNA reads TGTGCCTGGAGTGTAAACTTTAAGAACACCATATATTTT. Translating gives CAWSVNFKNTIYF.

The rearrangement uses TRBV6-5 and TRBJ2-5; TRBD1 aligns across 7 bases. There are 15 residues in the CDR3. CDR1 and CDR2 (germline): MNHEY, SVGAGI. Trimming took 6 bases from V and 5 from J; bases not matched to a gene: 12. The CDR3 coding sequence is TGTGCCAGCAGCCAAAACAGGGGAGAAGGGGAGACCCAGTACTTC. This encodes CASSQNRGEGETQYF.

CDR3 nucleotides: TGTGCCAGCAGTTTCTTAGAGGGCTACAATGAGCAGTTCTTC. Its protein product is CASSFLEGYNEQFF. The V and J genes are TRBV14 and TRBJ2-1, with a possible D match to TRBD2 (5 bases). The CDR3 has 14 residues. Per germline, CDR1 SGHDN and CDR2 FVKESK. The ends were cut back, 6 bases at V and 3 bases at J, with 12 bases in the middle.

The V gene is TRBV6-5, the J gene TRBJ2-7; D possibly corresponds to TRBD1 (6 bases). CDR1 is MNHEY and CDR2 is SVGAGI in the germline V gene. Trimming shortened V by 4 bases and J by 3 bases, and 19 bases separated the two germline ends. The CDR3 contains 16 residues. CDR3 protein: CASSFQPPGQSYEQYF. The DNA of the CDR3 is TGTGCCAGCAGTTTCCAACCTCCGGGACAAAGCTACGAGCAGTACTTC.

The genes are TRBV6-1 and TRBJ2-1; unclear D gene. This CDR3 contains 14 residues. Per germline, CDR1 MNHNS and CDR2 SASEGT. V lost 8 bases and J lost 0, with 11 bases in between. This chain's CDR3 is CASVRGSSYNEQFF. The CDR3 DNA reads TGTGCCAGCGTTCGCGGAAGCTCCTACAATGAGCAGTTCTTC.

The V gene is TRBV27, the J gene TRBJ1-5; D remains ambiguous. The V and J ends lost 6 bases and 3 bases respectively, with 18 bases between them. Per germline, CDR1 MNHEY and CDR2 SMNVEV (reference sequence). The CDR3 runs 16 residues. DNA of the CDR3: TGTGCCAGCAGGCGACTCCCGGGCCCGGCCAATCAGCCCCAGCATTTT. Translating gives CASRRLPGPANQPQHF.

This chain joins TRBV5-1 and TRBJ1-1, with D possibly being TRBD1 (6 bases). Germline loops: CDR1 SGHRS, CDR2 YFSETQ. This CDR3 has 15 residues. The V and J ends lost 5 bases and 4 bases respectively, with 18 bases between them. Here the CDR3 reads CASRVSQGSGTEAFF. CDR3 DNA: TGCGCCAGCAGAGTTTCACAGGGTTCGGGCACTGAAGCTTTCTTT.

This chain links TRBV7-9 with TRBJ1-4, with TRBD1 as a possible D gene (5 bases). Per germline, CDR1 SEHNR and CDR2 FQNEAQ (reference sequence). This CDR3 comprises 13 residues. V lost 5 bases, J lost 8 bases, and 12 bases lay in between. The DNA for the CDR3 is TGTGCCAGCAGCCAACAGGCAGCCGAAAAACTGTTTTTT. It specifies CASSQQAAEKLFF.

CDR3 bases: TGTGCCAGCAAACCAAGACAGGGGCCTAACTATGGCTACACCTTC. Translation gives CASKPRQGPNYGYTF. This chain connects TRBV2 to TRBJ1-2; 8 bases map to TRBD1. Looked up from germline, CDR1 is SNHLY and CDR2 is FYNNEI. V trimming: 7 bases; J trimming: 0 bases; junction bases outside the gene matches: 7. The CDR3 consists of 15 residues.

This clone was detected once. This chain links TRBV18 with TRBJ2-5; D is possibly TRBD2 (5 bases). V was pared by 3 bases and J by 5 bases, with 10 bases between. The CDR3 consists of 13 residues. Germline-derived CDR1 and CDR2 are KGHSH and LQKENI. The CDR3: CASSPDFAETQYF. The CDR3 DNA reads TGTGCCAGCTCACCGGACTTCGCGGAGACCCAGTACTTC.

The CDR3 loop reads CASNDREETQYF. DNA for the CDR3: TGTGCCAGCAACGATAGAGAGGAGACCCAGTACTTC. The genes are TRBV28 and TRBJ2-5; no clear D. The V end was cut by 7 bases, the J end by 5 bases, with 11 bases between. The CDR3 runs 12 residues. Germline V gives CDR1 MDHEN, CDR2 SYDVKM.

The rearrangement joins TRBV10-1 to TRBJ2-3; D gene ambiguous. Trimming cost V 6 bases and J 3 bases, with 13 bases left between them. Germline V gene sequence: CDR1 WNHNN, CDR2 SYGVQD (reference sequence). The CDR3 totals 14 residues. In DNA, the CDR3 is TGCGCCAGCAGGGGCCCCCCAAGAACAGATACGCAGTATTTT. As protein: CASRGPPRTDTQYF.

This chain joins TRBV4-1 and TRBJ1-5; possible D gene TRBD1, 5 bases. Trimming took 2 bases from V and 1 from J, leaving 6 bases between them. The CDR3 is 14 amino acids. In germline, CDR1 is MGHRA, CDR2 YSYEKL. CDR3 protein: CASSQWDSNQPQHF. DNA for the CDR3: TGCGCCAGCAGCCAATGGGACAGCAATCAGCCCCAGCATTTT.

J is TRBJ2-1 and V is TRBV11-3; 13 nucleotides agree with TRBD2. After removal of 5 bases from V and 5 bases from J, the junction contained 6 bases not matched to a gene. Per the germline V gene, CDR1 is SGHNT and CDR2 is YENEEA. This CDR3 has 16 amino acids. Here the CDR3 reads CASSPRTSGSNNEQFF. The CDR3, as DNA: TGTGCCAGCAGCCCGCGGACTAGCGGGAGTAACAATGAGCAGTTCTTC.

This clone showed up just once. This rearrangement joins TRBV9 to TRBJ2-1; 12 nucleotides match TRBD2. In germline, CDR1 is SGDLS, CDR2 YYNGEE. There are 16 residues in the CDR3. After removal of 0 bases from V and 6 bases from J, the junction contained 4 bases not matched to a gene. This CDR3 is CASSVGLAGGRNEQFF. The CDR3 DNA reads as TGTGCCAGCAGCGTAGGTCTAGCGGGAGGGCGCAATGAGCAGTTCTTC. The entire variable domain, with the rest obtained from reference TRBV9 and TRBJ2-1, is as follows: DSGVTQTPKHLITATGQRVTLRCSPRSGDLSVYWYQQSLDQGLQFLIQYYNGEERAKGNILERFSAQQFPDLHSELNLSSLELGDSALYFCASSVGLAGGRNEQFFGPGTRLTVL.

This chain links TRBV5-5 with TRBJ2-1; TRBD2 agrees at 8 bases. The CDR3 runs to 15 residues. Germline lookup yields CDR1 SGHKS and CDR2 YYEKEE (reference sequence). Losses at the gene ends were 4 bases for V and 4 bases for J; bases not matched to a gene: 7. The CDR3 spells CASSPGGRSYNEQFF. CDR3 DNA: TGTGCCAGCAGCCCGGGCGGGAGGTCGTACAATGAGCAGTTCTTC.

CDR3 in amino acids: CSVALEGAGDGYTF. Written as DNA, the CDR3 is TGCAGCGTTGCTTTGGAGGGGGCAGGGGATGGCTACACCTTC. The chain couples TRBV29-1 to TRBJ1-2; 7 nucleotides align to TRBD1. This CDR3 spans 14 amino acids. The junction had 11 bases not matched to a gene; V was cut back by 4 bases and J by 6 bases. The germline V gene encodes CDR1 SQVTM and CDR2 ANQGSEA.

The chain couples TRBV2 to TRBJ2-5; perhaps TRBD1 as D (6 bases). The CDR3 is made up of 12 amino acids. The germline V gene encodes CDR1 SNHLY and CDR2 FYNNEI. Trimming pared 9 bases from V and 5 bases from J, leaving 13 bases between. The CDR3 bases are TGTGCCAGAGAGGGGGTGGGGGAGACCCAGTACTTC. This sequence encodes CAREGVGETQYF.

V and J are TRBV7-3 and TRBJ2-2; 8 bases fit TRBD2. CDR3 length equals 16 residues. Germline CDR1 is SGHTA and CDR2 is FQGTGA. Trimming cost V 4 bases and J 6 bases; bases outside gene matches: 10. The CDR3 protein is CASSSAGTRLPGELFF. The CDR3 bases are TGTGCCAGCAGCTCCGCCGGGACTAGATTGCCCGGGGAGCTGTTTTTT. The variable domain in full, with the rest retrieved from reference TRBV7-3 and TRBJ2-2, is GAGVSQTPSNKVTEKGKYVELRCDPISGHTALYWYRQSLGQGPEFLIYFQGTGAADDSGLPNDRFFAVRPEGSVSTLKIQRTERGDSAVYLCASSSAGTRLPGELFFGEGSRLTVL.

The chain carries TRBV21-1 and TRBJ1-3. TRBV21-1 is marked as a pseudogene. This CDR3 region has 14 residues. DNA for the CDR3: TGTGCCAGCCTCCTTACTTTCTCTGGAAACACCATATATTTT. Translating it yields CASLLTFSGNTIYF.

The V gene is TRBV7-9, the J gene TRBJ2-4, with 9 bases that match TRBD1. Trimming took 5 bases from V and 8 from J; bases not matched to a gene: 22. The CDR3 length is 19 residues. Germline loops: CDR1 SEHNR, CDR2 FQNEAQ (reference sequence). The CDR3 is CASSPIEATGGKYEDIQYF. The CDR3 DNA reads TGTGCCAGCAGCCCCATAGAAGCGACAGGGGGAAAGTATGAGGACATTCAGTACTTC.

This chain joins TRBV27 and TRBJ1-5; D might be TRBD1 (5 bases). V was clipped by 6 bases and J by 0 bases, with 12 bases between them. The CDR3 has 15 amino acids. Germline CDR1 is MNHEY and CDR2 is SMNVEV (reference sequence). CDR3 bases: TGTGCCAGCAGCTCGGGGACCTATAGCAATCAGCCCCAGCATTTT. As protein: CASSSGTYSNQPQHF.

V gene TRBV7-6 combines with J gene TRBJ2-3, with 7 positions matching TRBD2. Unmatched junction bases numbered 6, after V lost 3 bases and J lost 6 bases. Germline lookup yields CDR1 SGHVS and CDR2 FNYEAQ. CDR3 length: 14 residues. The CDR3: CASSLGTTFDTQYF. CDR3 bases: TGTGCCAGCAGCTTGGGGACTACTTTCGATACGCAGTATTTT. The full variable domain, completed using reference TRBV7-6 and TRBJ2-3, is GAGVSQSPRYKVTKRGQDVALRCDPISGHVSLYWYRQALGQGPEFLTYFNYEAQQDKSGLPNDRFSAERPEGSISTLTIQRTEQRDSAMYRCASSLGTTFDTQYFGPGTRLTVL.

This clone was seen a single time. Other DNA sequences within the sample encode an identical CDR3. The CDR3 loop reads CASSGLAGLKGTDTQYF. As DNA, the CDR3 is TGTGCCAGCAGCGGACTAGCGGGACTGAAGGGAACAGATACGCAGTATTTT. The chain uses TRBV27 and TRBJ2-3; 12 positions agree with TRBD2. CDR1 and CDR2 from the germline V gene are MNHEY and SMNVEV (reference sequence). Germline trimming cut 6 bases from V and 3 bases from J; bases unmatched to any gene: 10. The CDR3 is made up of 17 amino acids.

This clone was observed a handful of times. The rearrangement links TRBV5-1 to TRBJ1-2; D might be TRBD1 (5 bases). The CDR3 extends over 13 amino acids. V was shortened by 4 bases and J by 5 bases, with 12 bases between the two germline ends. CDR1 and CDR2 from the germline V gene are SGHRS and YFSETQ. Here the CDR3 reads CASSVQEAYGYTF. CDR3 nucleotides: TGCGCCAGCAGCGTACAGGAGGCATATGGCTACACCTTC. Supplemented by reference TRBV5-1 and TRBJ1-2, the full variable domain reads KAGVTQTPRYLIKTRGQQVTLSCSPISGHRSVSWYQQTPGQGLQFLFEYFSETQRNKGNFPGRFSGRQFSNSRSEMNVSTLELGDSALYLCASSVQEAYGYTFGSGTRLTVV.

The chain couples TRBV23-1 to TRBJ1-5, with 7 bases matching TRBD1. TRBV23-1 is annotated as an ORF whose role is uncertain. This CDR3 has 17 amino acids. The V gene end was trimmed by 1 base and the J gene end by 2 bases; junction bases not matched to a gene: 8. CDR3 sequence: CASSQLEGGVGNQPQHF. The CDR3 DNA reads as TGCGCCAGCAGTCAATTAGAAGGGGGCGTAGGCAATCAGCCCCAGCATTTT.

A few counts support this clone. The chain has TRBV2 and TRBJ2-7; 10 bases map to TRBD1. The CDR3 sequence is 16 residues long. With 9 bases clipped from V and 2 bases from J, the junction kept 13 bases outside the gene matches. Germline CDR1 reads SNHLY; CDR2 reads FYNNEI. CDR3 DNA sequence: TGTGCCAGAGAGCGTAGCGCGGGACAGGGGCCCTACGAGCAGTACTTC. Translating it yields CARERSAGQGPYEQYF.